This T cell receptor (beta chain) comes out of a study of shared clonotypes between healthy human individuals. Study in general: In total, the donors were a couple of women and a few men aged 18 to 49.

The V segment lost 0 bases and the J segment 5 bases; nucleotides outside the gene matches: 5. This CDR3 is built from 17 residues. CDR1 is SGHNT, CDR2 YYREEE, per germline (reference sequence). Worth noting for this clone: The target antigen is unknown.

The protocol was immunoSEQ multiplex PCR, while the TCRdb copy is restricted to in-frame clones and leaves out a portion. This sample has roughly 1 million clones; approximately 80% occur once, and the top ten carry 0.5% to 0.6%. Whole-study results and caveats: Sampling covered nothing but blood. Tissue TCR repertoires likely differ from those found in blood.

The sequence was collected from a man younger than 30 in good health. Some clones in this sample may be carry-over from other donors' samples. The sequencing input was memory CD4+ T cells from PBMCs. The subset here: CD45RA-negative fraction. The rearrangement joins TRBV5-4 to TRBJ2-5; 15 nucleotides line up with TRBD2. The CDR3 DNA is TGTGCCAGCAGCTTGGCCTTAGGACTAGCGGGAGGGGAGACCCAGTACTTC. Protein sequence: CASSLALGLAGGETQYF.